This T cell receptor (beta chain) comes out of a study of blood T cell repertoires in COVID-19. In the study overall: Acute-phase and convalescent COVID-19 samples originated in the United States, Italy and Spain.

Here immunoSEQ multiplex PCR was the method, and the copy in TCRdb shows in-frame clones only, minus some. The sample holds 400,000 to 450,000 clones, approximately 88% seen once. Looked up from germline, CDR1 is SGHRS and CDR2 is YFSETQ. This CDR3 region has 14 residues. V dropped 4 bases and J dropped 4; count of bases not matched to a gene: 7. Seattle's cohort entered during active infection and was followed longitudinally. The chain links TRBV5-1 to TRBJ1-2; 7 bases line up with TRBD1. The sample was peripheral blood. The TCR sequence derives from a woman aged 45 to 65 with COVID-19, enrolled during active disease. Here the CDR3 reads CASSIGQESYGYTF. The CDR3 coding sequence is TGCGCCAGCAGCATAGGACAGGAGTCCTATGGCTACACCTTC.